The clone carrying this T cell receptor beta chain was counted once. Antigen: not known. V dropped 1 base and J dropped 5 bases, with 15 bases sitting between them. The CDR3 totals 15 residues. Germline V gene sequence: CDR1 LNHNV, CDR2 YYDKDF (reference sequence). One entry per CDR3 protein results from TCRdb running MiXCR on the 5' RACE reads. The profile covers over 350,000 distinct CDR3 sequences, with 24% appearing a single time and 7% to 9.5% taken by the ten largest. These data originate in a study of T-cell memory formation after mild COVID-19. Looking at the study overall: In these data, TCR clusters were largely donor specific.

General study findings and limits: Contracting CD4+ clones lay largely in CM and EM, with CD8+ ones residing in EMRA.

Sequencing was carried out using PBMCs or a T cell subset sorted from them (not recorded which). V usage is TRBV15 and J usage is TRBJ2-7; D may match TRBD1 or TRBD2 (5 bases each). This receptor was taken from an adult woman who had mild COVID-19 (a few samples of this study predate the infection). Cell type and time point are not known. The CDR3 nucleotides read TGTGCCACCAGCAGAGGGGGGTCCGGAAGGGACGAGCAGTACTTC. Translation gives CATSRGGSGRDEQYF.